What follows is one T cell receptor (beta chain) and its context. The antigen remains undetermined. The sample is drawn from a study of vaccination effects on CD4 cells after COVID-19. Across the whole study: Post-vaccine draws lagged the second dose by a median of 72 days.

Clones were read by immunoSEQ multiplex PCR, and TCRdb kept only the in-frame ones, dropping some. The sample holds some 68,000 clones, approximately 81% seen once. Study observations and caveats: Marked contraction was observed in infection-induced and vaccine-induced clones late after vaccination.

Antigen-specific CD4+ T cells were first expanded with viral peptide pools by the ViraFEST assay and only then sequenced. Researchers isolated CD4+ T cells once about 11 days of culture had elapsed. As their vaccination, participants received two doses of either BNT162b2 or mRNA-1273. Culturing of 1.5 million to 2.5 million PBMC per well took place with around 9.6 IU/ml IL-2 and 9.5 to 10 ug/ml peptides. Days 3 and 7 saw half the medium replaced with IL-2 medium. The clonotype originates from a human donor who received a COVID-19 vaccine. The source material was CD4+ T cells from PBMCs cultured with HCoV-229E spike peptides, sampled after COVID-19 vaccination.

The CDR3 sequence is CASGPAQKETQYF. CDR3 coding DNA: TGTGCCAGCGGTCCTGCACAGAAAGAGACCCAGTACTTC. The chain is built from TRBV9 and TRBJ2-5; D ambiguous. The CDR3 loop spans 13 amino acids. The germline V gene has CDR1 SGDLS and CDR2 YYNGEE. The V gene lost 7 bases and the J gene lost 3 bases, with 13 bases spanning the gap.